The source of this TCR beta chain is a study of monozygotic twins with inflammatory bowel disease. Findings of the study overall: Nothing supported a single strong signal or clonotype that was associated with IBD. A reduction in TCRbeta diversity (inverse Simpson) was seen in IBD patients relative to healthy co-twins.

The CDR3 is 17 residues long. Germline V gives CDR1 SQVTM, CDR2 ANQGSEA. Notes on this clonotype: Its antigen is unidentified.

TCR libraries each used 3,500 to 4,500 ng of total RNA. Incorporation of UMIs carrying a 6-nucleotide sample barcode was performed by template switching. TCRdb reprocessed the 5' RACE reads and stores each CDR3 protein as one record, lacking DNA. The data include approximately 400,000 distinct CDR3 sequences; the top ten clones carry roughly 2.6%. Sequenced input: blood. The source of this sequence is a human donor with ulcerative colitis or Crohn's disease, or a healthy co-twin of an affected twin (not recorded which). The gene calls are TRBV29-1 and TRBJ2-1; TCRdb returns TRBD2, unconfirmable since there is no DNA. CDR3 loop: CSAGGTSGGPWSNEQFF.